The 17 T cell receptor beta chains reported below all come from one sample, sequenced in a study of regulatory T cells in long-lasting Graves disease. CDR3-region Arm-PCR and iRepertoire HTBI primers produced the TCR beta libraries. TCRdb re-called the multiplex PCR reads through MiXCR, storing one row per CDR3 protein. The sample lists about 420,000 distinct CDR3 sequences, 15% to 20% seen once, with 20% to 25% in the top ten. The time point: newly diagnosed GD, antithyroid drugs for less than 3 months. The TCR library was made from RNA extracted from PBMCs. The same sample was also studied in work on T cells in Graves' hyperthyroidism and ophthalmopathy.

The sequencing used peripheral blood mononuclear cells (PBMCs), collected at new diagnosis, from a patient treated with antithyroid drugs. Source of these receptors: a young woman with Graves disease.

In its sample, this clonotype was seen many times. This chain connects TRBV3-1 to TRBJ2-7, with TRBD1 identical over 7 bases. With V trimmed by 2 bases and J by 5 bases, 6 bases remained unmatched. The CDR3 runs 14 residues. Germline CDR1 is LGHDT and CDR2 is YNNKEL (reference sequence). For the CDR3, the DNA is TGTGCCAGCAGCCAAAGAGGGGGCGTTAACGAGCAGTACTTC. It specifies CASSQRGGVNEQYF.

The chain's CDR3 is CASSLDRQGAFYGYTF. CDR3 bases: TGTGCCAGCAGCTTGGACCGACAGGGAGCTTTCTATGGCTACACCTTC. The chain employs TRBV5-6 and TRBJ1-2; 7 bases map to TRBD1. CDR3 length equals 16 residues. The trim removed 0 bases at V and 4 bases at J, leaving 9 bases unmatched. The germline CDR1 and CDR2 sequences are SGHDT and YYEEEE.

The rearrangement links TRBV7-9 to TRBJ2-1; tentative D call: TRBD2 (7 bases). The CDR3 has 15 residues. The ends were cut back, 7 bases at V and 4 bases at J, with 17 bases in the middle. Germline V lookup: CDR1 SEHNR, CDR2 FQNEAQ (reference sequence). Here the CDR3 DNA reads TGTGCCAGCAACACTTTGGGGGGGCGGTACAATGAGCAGTTCTTC. Translating it yields CASNTLGGRYNEQFF.

This chain connects TRBV6-1 to TRBJ2-2, with TRBD1 matching 7 bases. The CDR3 spans 14 residues. CDR1 is MNHNS, CDR2 SASEGT, per germline. The V gene end was trimmed by 7 bases and the J gene end by 2 bases; junction bases not matched to a gene: 4. The CDR3 is CASNDRENTGELFF. The CDR3 region has the DNA TGTGCCAGCAATGACAGGGAAAACACCGGGGAGCTGTTTTTT.

V usage is TRBV7-9 and J usage is TRBJ2-1, with 7 nucleotides matching TRBD1. The germline V gene encodes CDR1 SEHNR and CDR2 FQNEAQ (reference sequence). The CDR3 sequence is 18 residues long. V shed 3 bases and J 1 base; nucleotides not matched to a gene: 12. Here the CDR3 reads CASSFLGQGQSSYNEQFF. The DNA for the CDR3 is TGTGCCAGCAGCTTTCTCGGGCAGGGACAGTCATCCTACAATGAGCAGTTCTTC.

This clonotype was counted a few times. The chain carries TRBV27 and TRBJ1-3; D unresolved. The CDR3 consists of 14 residues. Looked up from germline, CDR1 is MNHEY and CDR2 is SMNVEV (reference sequence). The V end was cut by 4 bases, the J end by 2 bases, with 9 bases between. The CDR3, as DNA: TGTGCCAGCAGTTCCCTGGATCCTGGAAACACCATATATTTT. Residues: CASSSLDPGNTIYF.

In its sample, this clonotype was seen a few times. The rearrangement joins TRBV28 to TRBJ2-1, with 8 bases aligning to TRBD1. Losses at the gene ends were 3 bases for V and 9 bases for J; bases not matched to a gene: 10. Germline V gene sequence: CDR1 MDHEN, CDR2 SYDVKM. This CDR3 region has 15 residues. The CDR3 loop is CASSFSRTGKSEQFF. The CDR3 DNA reads as TGTGCCAGCAGTTTCTCTAGGACAGGGAAGAGTGAGCAGTTCTTC.

V and J are TRBV12-3 or TRBV12-4 and TRBJ1-5, with D unclear. Trimming stripped 1 base from V and 0 bases from J, with 7 bases between. This CDR3 has 15 amino acids. The CDR3 sequence: CASSLGQVSNQPQHF. CDR3 nucleotide sequence: TGTGCCAGCAGTTTAGGACAAGTTAGCAATCAGCCCCAGCATTTT.

This clonotype was seen ten or more times. This chain uses TRBV28 with TRBJ2-3; D is perhaps TRBD2 (5 bases). The CDR3 is made up of 13 amino acids. With 6 bases removed from V and 10 bases from J, the gap between germline ends came to 17 bases. Germline V gene lookup returns CDR1 MDHEN and CDR2 SYDVKM. CDR3 residues: CASSNRGFSPQYF. The CDR3 DNA reads TGTGCCAGCAGCAATCGAGGGTTTTCGCCGCAGTATTTT.

This clonotype was seen repeatedly, ten times or more. V is TRBV30 and J is TRBJ1-1; D remains ambiguous. V lost 5 bases, J lost 11 bases, and 6 bases lay in between. The length of the CDR3 is 8 residues. CDR1 is GTSNPN, CDR2 SVGIG, per germline (reference sequence). The CDR3 region is CAWDMAFF. The DNA for the CDR3 is TGTGCCTGGGATATGGCTTTCTTT.

About this clonotype itself: This likely reflects a read error, since a far larger clone is one base away. This chain uses TRBV28 with TRBJ2-1; D uncertain. CDR1 and CDR2 (germline): MDHEN, SYDVKM. This CDR3 region has 16 residues. V was pared by 4 bases and J by 10 bases, with 23 bases between. The CDR3 protein is CASSSKGTPRLYEQFF. The CDR3 bases are TGTGCCAGCAGTTCTAAAGGAACTCCGAGACTCTACGAGCAGTTCTTC. Filled out from reference TRBV28 and TRBJ2-1, the complete variable domain reads DVKVTQSSRYLVKRTGEKVFLECVQDMDHENMFWYRQDPGLGLRLIYFSYDVKMKEKGDIPEGYSVSREKKERFSLILESASTNQTSMYLCASSSKGTPRLYEQFFGPGTRLTVL.

Ten or more counts support this clonotype. In DNA, the CDR3 is TGTGCCAGCAGTGTCCCTGAAGGCTTCCAAGAGACCCAGTACTTC. Encoded protein: CASSVPEGFQETQYF. This rearrangement joins TRBV6-1 to TRBJ2-5; D is ambiguous. The CDR3 extends over 15 amino acids. V lost 4 bases and J lost 1, with 13 bases in between. In germline, CDR1 is MNHNS, CDR2 SASEGT.

V is TRBV4-1 and J is TRBJ1-1; no clear D. Germline V lookup: CDR1 MGHRA, CDR2 YSYEKL. V was pared by 5 bases and J by 3 bases, with 16 bases between. The CDR3 totals 15 residues. The CDR3 loop reads CASSWRPIGDTEAFF. The CDR3, as DNA: TGCGCCAGCAGCTGGAGACCTATTGGGGACACTGAAGCTTTCTTT.

This chain uses TRBV28 with TRBJ1-5, with D unresolved. Looked up from germline, CDR1 is MDHEN and CDR2 is SYDVKM. The CDR3 covers 16 residues. Trimming left V 8 bases short and J 0 bases short, with 17 bases between. Here the CDR3 reads CASLTRLNYSNQPQHF. For the CDR3, the DNA is TGTGCCAGCCTCACTCGACTCAACTATAGCAATCAGCCCCAGCATTTT.

This clonotype was detected only a few times. The chain recombines TRBV3-1 with TRBJ2-2, with D possibly matching TRBD1 (6 bases). Trimming took off 3 bases at V and 6 bases at J, with 17 bases between the two ends. The CDR3 runs to 16 residues. The germline V gene encodes CDR1 LGHDT and CDR2 YNNKEL (reference sequence). The CDR3 is CASSQIGTQTPGELFF. DNA of the CDR3: TGTGCCAGCAGCCAGATCGGGACACAAACTCCCGGGGAGCTGTTTTTT.

This clonotype was counted ten times or more. This sequence joins TRBV18 and TRBJ2-3; TRBD2 matches at 10 bases. Per germline, CDR1 KGHSH and CDR2 LQKENI. The V gene end was trimmed by 6 bases and the J gene end by 5 bases; junction bases not matched to a gene: 5. The CDR3 has 14 residues. The CDR3 region has the DNA TGTGCCAGCTCCCCGAGGACTAGCGGAGATACGCAGTATTTT. The encoded protein is CASSPRTSGDTQYF.

The CDR3 DNA follows: TGCAGTGCTAGAAGCTCCGACACCGGGGAGCTGTTTTTT. Translating gives CSARSSDTGELFF. The V and J genes are TRBV20-1 and TRBJ2-2; D gene ambiguous. CDR1 DFQATT and CDR2 SNEGSKA come from the germline V gene (reference sequence). CDR3 length: 13 residues. Deletions cut 2 bases from V and 3 bases from J, with 7 bases between.